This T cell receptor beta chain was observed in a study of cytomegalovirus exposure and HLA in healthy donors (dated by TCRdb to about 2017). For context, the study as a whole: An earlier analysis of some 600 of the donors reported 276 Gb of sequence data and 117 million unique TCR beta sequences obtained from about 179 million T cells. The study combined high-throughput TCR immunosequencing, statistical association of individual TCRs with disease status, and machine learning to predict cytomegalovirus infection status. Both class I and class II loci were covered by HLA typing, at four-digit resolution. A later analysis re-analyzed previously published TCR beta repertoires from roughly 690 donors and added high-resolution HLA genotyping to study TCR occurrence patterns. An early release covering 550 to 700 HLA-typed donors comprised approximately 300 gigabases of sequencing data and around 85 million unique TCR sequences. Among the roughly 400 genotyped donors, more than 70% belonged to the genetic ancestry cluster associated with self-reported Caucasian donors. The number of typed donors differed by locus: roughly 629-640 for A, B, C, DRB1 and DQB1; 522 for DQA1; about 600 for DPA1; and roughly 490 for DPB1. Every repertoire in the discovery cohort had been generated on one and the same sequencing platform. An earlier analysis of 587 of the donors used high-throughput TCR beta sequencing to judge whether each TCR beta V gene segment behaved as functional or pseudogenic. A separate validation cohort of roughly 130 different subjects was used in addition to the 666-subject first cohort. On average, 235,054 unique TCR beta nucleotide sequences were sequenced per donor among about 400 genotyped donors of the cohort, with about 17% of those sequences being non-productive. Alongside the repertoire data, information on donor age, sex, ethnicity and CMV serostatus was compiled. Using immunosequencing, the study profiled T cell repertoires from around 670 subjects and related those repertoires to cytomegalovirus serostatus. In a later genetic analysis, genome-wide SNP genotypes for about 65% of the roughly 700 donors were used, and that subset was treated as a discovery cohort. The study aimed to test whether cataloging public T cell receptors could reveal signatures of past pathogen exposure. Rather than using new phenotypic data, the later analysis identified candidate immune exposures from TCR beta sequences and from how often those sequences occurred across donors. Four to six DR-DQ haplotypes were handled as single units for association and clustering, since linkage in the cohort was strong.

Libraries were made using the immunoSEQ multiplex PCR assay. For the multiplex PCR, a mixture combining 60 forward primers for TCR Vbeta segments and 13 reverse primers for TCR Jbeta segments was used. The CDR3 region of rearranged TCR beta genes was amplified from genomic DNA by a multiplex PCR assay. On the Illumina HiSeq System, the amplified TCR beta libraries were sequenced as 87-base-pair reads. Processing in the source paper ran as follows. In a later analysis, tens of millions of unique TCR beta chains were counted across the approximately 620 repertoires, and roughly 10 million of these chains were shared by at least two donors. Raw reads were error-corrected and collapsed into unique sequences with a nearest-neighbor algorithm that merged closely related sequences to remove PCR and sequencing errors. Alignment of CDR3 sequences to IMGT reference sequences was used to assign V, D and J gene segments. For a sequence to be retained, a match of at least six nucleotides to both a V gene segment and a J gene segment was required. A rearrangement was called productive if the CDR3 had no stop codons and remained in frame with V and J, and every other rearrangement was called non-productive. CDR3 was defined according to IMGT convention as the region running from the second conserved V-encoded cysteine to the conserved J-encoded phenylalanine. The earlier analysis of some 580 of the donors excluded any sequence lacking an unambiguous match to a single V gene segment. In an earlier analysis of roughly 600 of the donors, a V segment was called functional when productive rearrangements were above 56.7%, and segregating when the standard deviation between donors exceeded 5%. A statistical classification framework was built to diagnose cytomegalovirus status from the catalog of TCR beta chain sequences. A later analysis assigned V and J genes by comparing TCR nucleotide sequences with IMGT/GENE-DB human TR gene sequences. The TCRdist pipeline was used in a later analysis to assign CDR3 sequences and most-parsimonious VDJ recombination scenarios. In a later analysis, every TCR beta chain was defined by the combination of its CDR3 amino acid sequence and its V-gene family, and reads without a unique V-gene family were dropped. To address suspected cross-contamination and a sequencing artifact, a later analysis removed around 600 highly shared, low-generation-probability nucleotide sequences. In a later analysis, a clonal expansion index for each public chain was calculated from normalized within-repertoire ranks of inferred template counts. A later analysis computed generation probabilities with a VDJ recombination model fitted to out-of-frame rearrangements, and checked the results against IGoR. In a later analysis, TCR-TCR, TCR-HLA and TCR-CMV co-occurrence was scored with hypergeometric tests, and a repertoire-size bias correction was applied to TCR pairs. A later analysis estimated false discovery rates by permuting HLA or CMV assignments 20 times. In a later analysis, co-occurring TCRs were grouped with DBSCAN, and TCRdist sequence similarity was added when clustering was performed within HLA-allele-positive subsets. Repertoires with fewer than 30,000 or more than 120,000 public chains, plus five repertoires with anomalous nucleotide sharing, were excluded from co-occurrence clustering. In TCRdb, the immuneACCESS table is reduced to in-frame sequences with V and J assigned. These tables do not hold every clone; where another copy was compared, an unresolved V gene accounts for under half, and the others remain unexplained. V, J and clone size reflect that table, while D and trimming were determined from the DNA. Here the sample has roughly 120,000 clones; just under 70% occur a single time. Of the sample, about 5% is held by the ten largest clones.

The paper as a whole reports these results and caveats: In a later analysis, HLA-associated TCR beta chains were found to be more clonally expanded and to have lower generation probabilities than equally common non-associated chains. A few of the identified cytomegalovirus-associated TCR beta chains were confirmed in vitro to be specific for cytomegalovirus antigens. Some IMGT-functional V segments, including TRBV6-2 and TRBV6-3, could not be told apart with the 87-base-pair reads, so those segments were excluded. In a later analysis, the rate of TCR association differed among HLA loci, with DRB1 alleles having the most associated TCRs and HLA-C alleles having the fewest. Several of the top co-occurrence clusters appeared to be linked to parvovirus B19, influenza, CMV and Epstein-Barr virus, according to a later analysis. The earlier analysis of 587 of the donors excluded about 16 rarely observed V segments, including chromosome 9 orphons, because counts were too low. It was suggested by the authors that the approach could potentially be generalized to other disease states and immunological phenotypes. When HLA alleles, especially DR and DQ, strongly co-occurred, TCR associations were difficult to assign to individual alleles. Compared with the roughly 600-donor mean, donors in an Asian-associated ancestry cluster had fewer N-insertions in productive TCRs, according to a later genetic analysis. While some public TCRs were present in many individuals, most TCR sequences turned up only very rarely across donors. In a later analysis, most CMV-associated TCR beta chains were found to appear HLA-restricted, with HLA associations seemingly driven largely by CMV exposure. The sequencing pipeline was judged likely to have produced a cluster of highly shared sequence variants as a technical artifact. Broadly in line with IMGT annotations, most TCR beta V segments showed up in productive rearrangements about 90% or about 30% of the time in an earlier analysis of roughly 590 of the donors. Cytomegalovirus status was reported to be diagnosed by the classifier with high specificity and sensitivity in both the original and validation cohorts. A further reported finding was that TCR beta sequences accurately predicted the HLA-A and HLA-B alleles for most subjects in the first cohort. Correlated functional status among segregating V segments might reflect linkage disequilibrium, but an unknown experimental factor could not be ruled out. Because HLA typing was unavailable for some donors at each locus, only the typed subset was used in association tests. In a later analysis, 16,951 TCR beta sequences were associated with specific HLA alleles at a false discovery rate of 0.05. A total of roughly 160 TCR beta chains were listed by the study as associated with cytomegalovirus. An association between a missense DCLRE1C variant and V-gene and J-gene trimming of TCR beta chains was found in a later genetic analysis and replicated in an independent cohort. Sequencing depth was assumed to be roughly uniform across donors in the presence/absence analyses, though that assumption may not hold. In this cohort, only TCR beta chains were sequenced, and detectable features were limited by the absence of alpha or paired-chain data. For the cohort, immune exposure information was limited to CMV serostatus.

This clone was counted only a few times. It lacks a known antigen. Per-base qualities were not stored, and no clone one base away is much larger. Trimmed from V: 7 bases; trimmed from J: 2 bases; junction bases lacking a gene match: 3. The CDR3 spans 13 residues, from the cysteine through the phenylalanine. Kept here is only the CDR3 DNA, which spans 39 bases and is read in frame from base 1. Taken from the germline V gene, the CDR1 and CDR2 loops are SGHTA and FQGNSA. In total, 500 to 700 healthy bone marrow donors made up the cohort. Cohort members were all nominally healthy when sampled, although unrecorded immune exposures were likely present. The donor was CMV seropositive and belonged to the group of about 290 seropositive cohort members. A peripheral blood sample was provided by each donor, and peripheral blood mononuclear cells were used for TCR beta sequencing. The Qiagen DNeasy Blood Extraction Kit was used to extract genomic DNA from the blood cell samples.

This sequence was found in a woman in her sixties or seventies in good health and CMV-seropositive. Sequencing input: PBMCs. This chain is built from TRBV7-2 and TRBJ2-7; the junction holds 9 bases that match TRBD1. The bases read TGTGCCAGCAAGGGACAGGGAACCTACGAGCAGTACTTC. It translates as CASKGQGTYEQYF.